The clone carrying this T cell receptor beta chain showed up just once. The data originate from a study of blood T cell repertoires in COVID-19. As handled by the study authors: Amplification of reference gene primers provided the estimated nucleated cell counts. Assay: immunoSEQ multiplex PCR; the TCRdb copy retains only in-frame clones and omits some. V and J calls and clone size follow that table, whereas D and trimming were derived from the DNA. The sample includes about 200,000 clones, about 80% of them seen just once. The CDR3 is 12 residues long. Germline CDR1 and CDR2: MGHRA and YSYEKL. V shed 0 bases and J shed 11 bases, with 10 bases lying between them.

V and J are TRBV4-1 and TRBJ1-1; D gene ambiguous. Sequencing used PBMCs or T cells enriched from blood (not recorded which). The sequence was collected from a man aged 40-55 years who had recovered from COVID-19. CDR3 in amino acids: CASSQDRLFAFF. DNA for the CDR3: TGCGCCAGCAGCCAAGATAGATTGTTTGCTTTCTTT.